A selection of T cell receptor beta chains follows, all from one sample in a study of T cells in Graves' hyperthyroidism and ophthalmopathy. TCRdb used MiXCR to reprocess the multiplex PCR reads, holding one entry per CDR3 protein. The profile shows hundreds of thousands of distinct CDR3 sequences, around 14% of them singletons. Sequencing input: blood. All receptors come from a woman aged 25 to 39 with Graves' hyperthyroidism. Both conserved end residues are part of each CDR3. The D gene is left open where the match is weak. Expanded clones get a size class; other rows say once, few or many, or leave the size out.

>TRBV27|TRBJ1-2|few|-
CATGWYDGYTF
TGTGCCACCGGCTGGTATGACGGCTACACCTTC
>TRBV6-6|TRBJ1-1|many|-
CASSYSAEREAFF
TGTGCCAGCAGTTACAGTGCGGAACGTGAAGCTTTCTTT
>TRBV28|TRBJ2-5|many|-
CASSSSPQGRETQYF
TGTGCCAGCAGTTCATCGCCGCAGGGGCGGGAGACCCAGTACTTC
>TRBV29-1|TRBJ1-3|few|-
CSVEEGSGNTIYF
TGCAGCGTTGAGGAGGGATCCGGAAACACCATATATTTT
>TRBV20-1|TRBJ2-3|many|TRBD2
CSARGGIAGFTDTQYF
TGCAGTGCTAGGGGTGGAATAGCGGGATTCACAGATACGCAGTATTTT
>TRBV12-3/TRBV12-4|TRBJ2-3|many|-
CASSFGVPGWGTDTQYF
TGTGCCAGCTCTTTCGGAGTACCCGGGTGGGGCACAGATACGCAGTATTTT
>TRBV19|TRBJ2-7|few|-
CASSIEAETYEQYF
TGTGCCAGTAGTATTGAGGCAGAGACCTACGAGCAGTACTTC
>TRBV19|TRBJ2-1|-|TRBD1
CASSITGQGDNEQFF
TGTGCCAGTAGCATAACGGGACAGGGGGACAATGAGCAGTTCTTC
>TRBV6-5|TRBJ2-2|-|-
CASSYSNPGLAGELFF
TGTGCCAGCAGTTACTCGAACCCCGGGTTGGCCGGGGAGCTGTTTTTT
>TRBV12-3/TRBV12-4|TRBJ1-3|few|-
CASSLSRGAISGNTIYF
TGTGCCAGCAGTTTATCGAGGGGGGCCATCTCTGGAAACACCATATATTTT
>TRBV14|TRBJ2-3|few|TRBD2
CASSQPLGTSRSTDTQYF
TGTGCCAGCAGCCAGCCACTCGGGACTAGCAGAAGCACAGATACGCAGTATTTT
>TRBV29-1|TRBJ2-3|many|-
CSVGPGTDTQYF
-
>TRBV4-1|TRBJ2-7|-|TRBD2
CASSQVAFAGVGEQYF
TGCGCCAGCAGCCAAGTTGCTTTCGCGGGAGTAGGCGAGCAGTACTTC
>TRBV2|TRBJ2-5|many|-
CASSEQVGKYF
TGTGCCAGCAGCGAACAGGTGGGAAAGTACTTC
>TRBV28|TRBJ1-3|-|-
CASTLGGGLSGNTIYF
TGTGCCAGCACTCTAGGTGGGGGGCTTTCTGGAAACACCATATATTTT
>TRBV28|TRBJ1-1|-|-
CASSFPRVQNTEAFF
TGTGCCAGCAGTTTCCCCAGGGTACAGAACACTGAAGCTTTCTTT
>TRBV5-5|TRBJ2-7|many|-
CASSYYRDAIYEQYF
TGTGCCAGCAGCTATTACCGGGACGCAATCTACGAGCAGTACTTC
>TRBV24-1|TRBJ2-5|-|TRBD1
CATSDLGQGKETQYF
TGTGCCACCAGTGACCTTGGACAGGGGAAAGAGACCCAGTACTTC
>TRBV30|TRBJ2-1|many|TRBD2
CACCGSSYNEQFF
TGTGCCTGTTGCGGGAGTAGCTACAATGAGCAGTTCTTC
>TRBV30|TRBJ1-1|many|-
CAWSGSNTEAFF
TGTGCCTGGTCCGGATCGAACACTGAAGCTTTCTTT
>TRBV15|TRBJ2-5|many|TRBD2
CATSRVPTSGRETQYF
TGTGCCACCAGCAGAGTCCCGACTAGCGGGAGGGAGACCCAGTACTTC